A selection of T cell receptor beta chains follows, all from one sample in a study of blood T cell repertoires in COVID-19. Libraries were prepared by immunoSEQ multiplex PCR; TCRdb keeps only in-frame clonotypes and omits some of them. Here the sample spans about 230,000 clones, 70% to 90% being singletons. The sequenced material came from peripheral blood. The origin of the receptors is a man in his forties or fifties with acute or convalescent COVID-19. Both conserved end residues are part of each CDR3. The D gene is left open where the match is weak. Size values are once, few and many counts, or a class for expanded clones, and some rows have none.

v_call: TRBV5-1
clone_size: .
d_call: TRBD1
j_call: TRBJ1-4
cdr3_nt: TGCGCCAGCAGCTTAGGACAGGGAAGAGATGAAAAACTGTTTTTT
cdr3_aa: CASSLGQGRDEKLFF

v_call: TRBV7-6
clone_size: .
d_call: TRBD1
j_call: TRBJ2-2
cdr3_nt: TGTGCCAGCAGCTTACCCCGGGACAGGGGACACCTGAACACCGGGGAGCTGTTTTTT
cdr3_aa: CASSLPRDRGHLNTGELFF

v_call: TRBV27
clone_size: .
d_call: .
j_call: TRBJ1-6
cdr3_nt: TGTGCCAGCAGTTTCTCCCCGCGACAGTATAATTCACCCCTCCACTTT
cdr3_aa: CASSFSPRQYNSPLHF

v_call: TRBV5-1
clone_size: many
d_call: TRBD1
j_call: TRBJ2-2
cdr3_nt: TGCGCCAGCAGCCCGGGACAGACTAACACCGGGGAGCTGTTTTTT
cdr3_aa: CASSPGQTNTGELFF

v_call: TRBV29-1
clone_size: few
d_call: TRBD1
j_call: TRBJ1-2
cdr3_nt: TGCAGCGTTGGTCGAACAGGGGGAAAGGATGGCTACACCTTC
cdr3_aa: CSVGRTGGKDGYTF

v_call: TRBV29-1
clone_size: .
d_call: TRBD1
j_call: TRBJ1-1
cdr3_nt: TGCAGCGCAAGGACAGGCGCAAACACTGAAGCTTTCTTT
cdr3_aa: CSARTGANTEAFF

v_call: TRBV11-2
clone_size: .
d_call: .
j_call: TRBJ2-3
cdr3_nt: TGTGCCAGCAGCTTCTACGGGGGTACAGATACGCAGTATTTT
cdr3_aa: CASSFYGGTDTQYF

v_call: TRBV6-2/TRBV6-3
clone_size: .
d_call: TRBD1
j_call: TRBJ2-7
cdr3_nt: TGTGCCAGCAGTACACGGGACAGGAACTACGAGCAGTACTTC
cdr3_aa: CASSTRDRNYEQYF

v_call: TRBV19
clone_size: .
d_call: TRBD1
j_call: TRBJ1-5
cdr3_nt: TGTGCCAGTAGTATCCCCGGGACAGCCAATCAGCCCCAGCATTTT
cdr3_aa: CASSIPGTANQPQHF

v_call: TRBV7-2
clone_size: .
d_call: .
j_call: TRBJ1-1
cdr3_nt: TGTGCCAGCAGCGTGTATGGGGGGGCTAACACTGAAGCTTTCTTT
cdr3_aa: CASSVYGGANTEAFF

v_call: TRBV3-1/TRBV3-2
clone_size: few
d_call: TRBD1
j_call: TRBJ1-2
cdr3_nt: TGTGCCAGCAGCCGCACGACAGGGGAGTTTGGCTACACCTTC
cdr3_aa: CASSRTTGEFGYTF

v_call: TRBV28
clone_size: .
d_call: .
j_call: TRBJ1-3
cdr3_nt: TGTGCCAGCGCCCATAGCTCTGGAAACACCATATATTTT
cdr3_aa: CASAHSSGNTIYF

v_call: TRBV7-9
clone_size: .
d_call: .
j_call: TRBJ2-1
cdr3_nt: TGTGCCAGCCTGGGGCCTCCTTACAATGAGCAGTTCTTC
cdr3_aa: CASLGPPYNEQFF

v_call: TRBV6-6
clone_size: .
d_call: TRBD1
j_call: TRBJ1-2
cdr3_nt: TGTGCCAGCAGTACAGGGGGAGGATATGGCTACACCTTC
cdr3_aa: CASSTGGGYGYTF

v_call: TRBV2
clone_size: .
d_call: .
j_call: TRBJ2-7
cdr3_nt: TGTGCCAGCAGTGAAGAAGGGGTGGTACCCTACGAGCAGTACTTC
cdr3_aa: CASSEEGVVPYEQYF

v_call: TRBV6-5
clone_size: .
d_call: TRBD2
j_call: TRBJ2-7
cdr3_nt: TGTGCCAGCAGTAAGACTAGCGGGGCGTCCTACGAGCAGTACTTC
cdr3_aa: CASSKTSGASYEQYF

v_call: TRBV5-1
clone_size: once
d_call: .
j_call: TRBJ1-6
cdr3_nt: TGCGCCAGCAGCCCGGGGGACCGACCGAATTCACCCCTCCACTTT
cdr3_aa: CASSPGDRPNSPLHF

v_call: TRBV7-9
clone_size: .
d_call: TRBD1
j_call: TRBJ1-4
cdr3_nt: TGTGCCAGCAGCCTAGACAGGGCAACTAATGAAAAACTGTTTTTT
cdr3_aa: CASSLDRATNEKLFF

v_call: TRBV12-3/TRBV12-4
clone_size: .
d_call: .
j_call: TRBJ1-1
cdr3_nt: TGTGCCAGCTCGGGACAAATGAACACTGAAGCTTTCTTT
cdr3_aa: CASSGQMNTEAFF

v_call: TRBV15
clone_size: .
d_call: .
j_call: TRBJ2-1
cdr3_nt: TGTGCCACCAGCAGACCCTGGGACATCGGCCACAATGAGCAGTTCTTC
cdr3_aa: CATSRPWDIGHNEQFF

v_call: TRBV7-2
clone_size: .
d_call: TRBD1
j_call: TRBJ1-6
cdr3_nt: TGTGCCAGCAGCTTCTGGACAGGATCGGCACCCCTCCACTTT
cdr3_aa: CASSFWTGSAPLHF

v_call: TRBV3-1/TRBV3-2
clone_size: .
d_call: TRBD1
j_call: TRBJ1-6
cdr3_nt: TGTGCCAGCAGCTTGGACAGGGATCGGGGGTCACCCCTCCACTTT
cdr3_aa: CASSLDRDRGSPLHF

v_call: TRBV7-3
clone_size: .
d_call: TRBD1
j_call: TRBJ1-1
cdr3_nt: TGTGCCAGCAGCTTATCGTACAGGGGAAACACTGAAGCTTTCTTT
cdr3_aa: CASSLSYRGNTEAFF

v_call: TRBV10-2
clone_size: .
d_call: TRBD2
j_call: TRBJ2-3
cdr3_nt: TGCGCCAGCAGTGAGATCGGGGGCGGGGGGCTCCACACAGATACGCAGTATTTT
cdr3_aa: CASSEIGGGGLHTDTQYF

v_call: TRBV10-3
clone_size: .
d_call: .
j_call: TRBJ1-2
cdr3_nt: TGTGCCATCAGTGAGCCAGACAGGCCGATCTATGGCTACACCTTC
cdr3_aa: CAISEPDRPIYGYTF

v_call: TRBV7-9
clone_size: .
d_call: TRBD1
j_call: TRBJ2-7
cdr3_nt: TGTGCCAGCAGCGAGGCGACAGGGAGCCACGAGCAGTACTTC
cdr3_aa: CASSEATGSHEQYF

v_call: TRBV5-1
clone_size: .
d_call: .
j_call: TRBJ1-1
cdr3_nt: TGCGCCAGCAGCTTGGGGGCGACAGGACCAAACACTGAAGCTTTCTTT
cdr3_aa: CASSLGATGPNTEAFF

v_call: TRBV28
clone_size: .
d_call: .
j_call: TRBJ2-7
cdr3_nt: TGTGCCAGCAGTACTCCAGGGGGGTACGAGCAGTACTTC
cdr3_aa: CASSTPGGYEQYF

v_call: TRBV2
clone_size: .
d_call: .
j_call: TRBJ1-1
cdr3_nt: TGTGCCAGCACCAGCGTGGCGGAGAACACTGAAGCTTTCTTT
cdr3_aa: CASTSVAENTEAFF

v_call: TRBV4-1
clone_size: .
d_call: .
j_call: TRBJ2-7
cdr3_nt: TGCGCCAGCAGCCAAGGCGGGCCACCCAGCTCCTACGAGCAGTACTTC
cdr3_aa: CASSQGGPPSSYEQYF

v_call: TRBV3-1/TRBV3-2
clone_size: .
d_call: TRBD2
j_call: TRBJ2-4
cdr3_nt: TGTGCCAGCAGCCAAGAGATCGGGGGGGCTTCGGCCAAAAACATTCAGTACTTC
cdr3_aa: CASSQEIGGASAKNIQYF